The 29 T cell receptor beta chains given below trace back to one sample, sequenced in a study of blood T cells in healthy people across ages. The authors ran a second PCR of about 6 to 11 cycles using a sample-barcoded 5' primer and a J-beta primer mix. TCRdb called the 5' RACE reads again in MiXCR, with one record for every CDR3 protein. The sample records a few hundred thousand distinct CDR3 sequences, over 45% being singletons. The source material was blood. These receptors were collected from a man aged 55 to 70 in good health.

This clonotype was seen at least ten times. The J gene is TRBJ2-3, the V gene TRBV20-1, with D uncertain. CDR1 is DFQATT, CDR2 SNEGSKA, per germline (reference sequence). The CDR3 is 15 amino acids. V lost 0 bases, J lost 5 bases, and 15 bases lay in between. The DNA for the CDR3 is TGCAGTGCTAGAGATAGGATAACACCCCGAGATACGCAGTATTTT. It specifies CSARDRITPRDTQYF.

This clonotype was seen a handful of times. This chain's CDR3 is CSARDLGGGPHEQFF. In nucleotides, the CDR3 is TGCAGTGCTAGAGATCTCGGGGGAGGGCCCCATGAGCAGTTCTTC. The chain uses TRBV20-1 and TRBJ2-1; TRBD2 agrees at 7 bases. V shed 0 bases and J 8 bases; nucleotides not matched to a gene: 10. The CDR3 loop spans 15 amino acids. Germline-derived CDR1 and CDR2 are DFQATT and SNEGSKA (reference sequence).

The sample holds many counts of this clonotype. V gene TRBV29-1 combines with J gene TRBJ2-3, with D maybe TRBD1 (5 bases). V lost 5 bases, J lost 0 bases, and 12 bases lay in between. The CDR3 spans 14 residues. Germline V gene sequence: CDR1 SQVTM, CDR2 ANQGSEA. For the CDR3, the DNA is TGCAGCGTTCCAAAGGGGTTAAGCACAGATACGCAGTATTTT. Its translation: CSVPKGLSTDTQYF.

The chain combines TRBV10-1 with TRBJ2-1; the D gene is possibly TRBD2 (6 bases). This CDR3 has 14 amino acids. Germline CDR1 reads WNHNN; CDR2 reads SYGVQD (reference sequence). V dropped 6 bases and J dropped 8 bases, with 17 bases sitting between them. Here the CDR3 reads CASRPGTARHEQFF. For the CDR3, the DNA is TGCGCCAGCAGACCCGGGACTGCCCGGCATGAGCAGTTCTTC.

This chain links TRBV29-1 with TRBJ2-7; D remains ambiguous. CDR3 length: 12 residues. Germline CDR1 is SQVTM and CDR2 is ANQGSEA. Between the trimmed V and J ends, which lost 0 bases and 6 bases, there was a span of 9 bases. The CDR3 region is CSVEESQSEQYF. The CDR3 bases are TGCAGCGTTGAAGAGTCACAATCCGAGCAGTACTTC.

The rearrangement uses TRBV9 and TRBJ2-1; no firm D call. The CDR3 has 12 residues. Germline V gene data show CDR1 as SGDLS and CDR2 as YYNGEE. The V end lost 6 bases, the J end lost 5 bases, and 9 bases lay between the germline ends. In nucleotides, the CDR3 is TGTGCCAGCACTGGAAATGACAATGAGCAGTTCTTC. Protein product: CASTGNDNEQFF.

CDR3 sequence reads: CASSPAGLNQPQHF. The CDR3 DNA reads as TGTGCCAGTAGCCCCGCCGGACTGAATCAGCCCCAGCATTTT. The chain has TRBV19 and TRBJ1-5; D is undetermined. Germline V gene sequence: CDR1 LNHDA, CDR2 SQIVND (reference sequence). V was cut by 6 bases and J by 4 bases, with 13 bases left in between. CDR3 length equals 14 residues.

Remarks on this clonotype: This may be a read error, as it is one base from a much larger clone. The V gene is TRBV18, the J gene TRBJ2-1, with 15 positions matching TRBD2. Trimming removed 2 bases from V and 5 bases from J; junction bases left unmatched: 13. CDR3 length equals 20 residues. Looked up from germline, CDR1 is KGHSH and CDR2 is LQKENI. The CDR3 spells CASSPRRTGLAGGGDNEQFF. Written as DNA, the CDR3 is TGTGCCAGCTCACCAAGACGGACTGGACTAGCGGGAGGGGGGGACAATGAGCAGTTCTTC.

The chain employs TRBV5-1 and TRBJ2-3; TRBD2 aligns across 7 bases. Germline V gene lookup returns CDR1 SGHRS and CDR2 YFSETQ. V gave up 2 bases and J gave up 2 bases; unmatched junction bases: 8. The CDR3 runs to 16 residues. The CDR3 spells CASSFNLADITDTQYF. The CDR3, as DNA: TGCGCCAGCAGCTTCAACCTAGCGGACATCACAGATACGCAGTATTTT.

This clonotype was recorded a few times. The chain recombines TRBV27 with TRBJ2-1; TRBD1 matches 8 bases. J gave up 7 bases and V 6 bases, and 5 bases lay outside the gene matches. The length of the CDR3 is 13 residues. Germline V gene data show CDR1 as MNHEY and CDR2 as SMNVEV (reference sequence). The CDR3 coding sequence is TGTGCCAGCAGGAGACAGGGGCCAAATGAGCAGTTCTTC. Encoded protein: CASRRQGPNEQFF.

This clonotype has ten or more counts. V gene TRBV7-9 combines with J gene TRBJ2-1; TRBD2 matches at 10 bases. The V gene end was trimmed by 5 bases and the J gene end by 4 bases; junction bases not matched to a gene: 5. The CDR3 consists of 15 residues. In germline, CDR1 is SEHNR, CDR2 FQNEAQ (reference sequence). The CDR3: CASSPGLAWYNEQFF. The CDR3 bases are TGTGCCAGCAGCCCGGGACTAGCGTGGTACAATGAGCAGTTCTTC.

The chain uses TRBV4-3 and TRBJ2-2; TRBD2 is a possible D gene (7 bases). The CDR3 consists of 19 residues. CDR1 is LGHNA, CDR2 YSLEER, per germline. Deletions cut 0 bases from V and 3 bases from J, with 20 bases between. CDR3 protein: CASSQERVGGATYTGELFF. The DNA of the CDR3 is TGCGCCAGCAGCCAAGAGAGGGTTGGGGGGGCCACCTACACCGGGGAGCTGTTTTTT.

In its sample, this clonotype was seen a few times. The rearrangement uses TRBV11-2 and TRBJ2-7, with 10 bases that match TRBD2. After removal of 8 bases from V and 3 bases from J, the junction contained 7 bases not matched to a gene. The CDR3 extends over 14 amino acids. The germline CDR1 and CDR2 sequences are SGHAT and FQNNGV. The CDR3 loop is CASRQLAGHYEQYF. CDR3 coding DNA: TGTGCCAGCCGCCAACTAGCGGGACACTACGAGCAGTACTTC.

The chain joins TRBV7-2 to TRBJ2-3, with D uncertain. CDR1 and CDR2 from the germline V gene are SGHTA and FQGNSA. This CDR3 spans 17 amino acids. The germline V and J ends were trimmed by 2 bases and 1 base, with 16 bases remaining between them. The CDR3 protein is CASSLSLLTRRTDTQYF. CDR3 DNA: TGTGCCAGCAGCTTATCCCTACTAACCCGCCGCACAGATACGCAGTATTTT.

The table lists this clonotype with a few counts. CDR3 coding DNA: TGTGCCAGCAGCTTAGGTGCAAGCGGCTTGAATGAGCAGTTCTTC. Protein: CASSLGASGLNEQFF. The chain combines TRBV7-3 with TRBJ2-1; D is perhaps TRBD2 (5 bases). Germline lookup yields CDR1 SGHTA and CDR2 FQGTGA. With 2 bases removed from V and 7 bases from J, the gap between germline ends came to 15 bases. The CDR3 runs to 15 residues.

This clonotype was recorded only once. This sequence joins TRBV28 and TRBJ1-2; D gene ambiguous. V lost 6 bases and J 0 bases, leaving 11 bases between the germline ends. Germline V gene sequence: CDR1 MDHEN, CDR2 SYDVKM. There are 14 residues in the CDR3. The CDR3, as DNA: TGTGCCAGCAGACTAACTAAGGCTAACTATGGCTACACCTTC. Translation gives CASRLTKANYGYTF.

This clonotype was counted a few times. The rearrangement uses TRBV7-2 and TRBJ2-1, with TRBD2 as a possible D gene (6 bases). Germline CDR1 and CDR2: SGHTA and FQGNSA. CDR3 length: 16 amino acids. Between the trimmed V and J ends, which lost 6 bases and 0 bases, there was a span of 15 bases. DNA of the CDR3: TGTGCCAGCAGACCGGAGGGCGCCACCTCCTACAATGAGCAGTTCTTC. The encoded protein is CASRPEGATSYNEQFF.

This clonotype has more than one count but fewer than ten. The J gene is TRBJ2-4, the V gene TRBV27; a possible D gene is TRBD2 (5 bases). The closer fit of TRBJ2-7 to the DNA end suggests the J call may be wrong. CDR3 length equals 13 residues. Germline V gene lookup returns CDR1 MNHEY and CDR2 SMNVEV (reference sequence). The CDR3 DNA is TGTGCCAGCAGTTCCTGGACTGACTACGAGCAGTACTTC. Encoded protein: CASSSWTDYEQYF.

The V call is TRBV5-1, the J call TRBJ2-3; TRBD1 aligns across 8 bases. The CDR3 runs to 14 residues. V lost 5 bases to trimming and J lost 2 bases; unmatched junction nucleotides: 4. Germline CDR1 reads SGHRS; CDR2 reads YFSETQ. CDR3 DNA: TGCGCCAGCAGTTCAGGGGGCGACACAGATACGCAGTATTTT. It specifies CASSSGGDTDTQYF.

The chain is built from TRBV3-1 and TRBJ2-4; no clear D gene. V was cut by 2 bases and J by 5 bases, with 13 bases left in between. CDR1 is LGHDT and CDR2 is YNNKEL in the germline V gene (reference sequence). This CDR3 has 15 residues. Here the CDR3 DNA reads TGTGCCAGCAGCCAACGAACCCCGCGCCAAAACATTCAGTACTTC. Translation: CASSQRTPRQNIQYF.

This clonotype was observed a handful of times. The chain couples TRBV9 to TRBJ2-6; D might be TRBD2 (6 bases). Germline values: CDR1 SGDLS, CDR2 YYNGEE. There are 15 residues in the CDR3. V was pared by 0 bases and J by 2 bases, with 6 bases between. CDR3 residues: CASSVGGAGANVLTF. CDR3 coding DNA: TGTGCCAGCAGCGTAGGGGGGGCTGGGGCCAACGTCCTGACTTTC.

The chain links TRBV6-4 to TRBJ2-3, with D perhaps TRBD2 (5 bases). Germline V lookup: CDR1 MRHNA, CDR2 SNTAGT. The CDR3 runs to 13 residues. V was clipped by 4 bases and J by 4 bases, with 9 bases between them. CDR3 protein: CASSAQRADTQYF. CDR3 nucleotide sequence: TGTGCCAGCAGTGCGCAGAGGGCAGATACGCAGTATTTT.

Regarding this clonotype: A read error is possible here, since a much larger clone lies one base away. This chain links TRBV25-1 with TRBJ2-7; TRBD2 matches 10 bases. Germline values: CDR1 MGHDK, CDR2 SYGVNS. V shed 5 bases and J 7 bases; nucleotides not matched to a gene: 11. CDR3 length equals 15 residues. DNA for the CDR3: TGTGCCAGCAGTAAAGCGGGGGGGACCTACAATGAGCAGTACTTC. Its protein is CASSKAGGTYNEQYF.

Concerning this clonotype itself: At one end the junction does not follow the germline gene, possibly because of a read error. The chain has TRBV27 and TRBJ1-4; perhaps TRBD1 as D (6 bases). Germline CDR1 reads MNHEY; CDR2 reads SMNVEV (reference sequence). This CDR3 comprises 14 residues. CDR3 sequence reads: CASGLWGADEKLFF. The CDR3 DNA reads as TGTGCCAGCGGTTTATGGGGGGCGGATGAAAAACTGTTTTTT.

V is TRBV12-5 and J is TRBJ2-7; the D is unclear. The germline gives CDR1 LGHNT, CDR2 FRNRAP. This CDR3 region has 14 residues. With 7 bases removed from V and 7 bases from J, the gap between germline ends came to 20 bases. CDR3 loop: CASAFRDTTNEQYF. The CDR3 coding sequence is TGTGCTAGTGCCTTCCGCGACACAACTAATGAGCAGTACTTC. Filled out from reference TRBV12-5 and TRBJ2-7, the complete variable domain reads DARVTQTPRHKVTEMGQEVTMRCQPILGHNTVFWYRQTMMQGLELLAYFRNRAPLDDSGMPKDRFSAEMPDATLATLKIQPSEPRDSAVYFCASAFRDTTNEQYFGPGTRLTVT.

The chain combines TRBV7-8 with TRBJ1-2, with TRBD1 as a possible D gene (6 bases). The CDR3 covers 15 residues. In germline, CDR1 is SGHVS, CDR2 FQNEAQ. Deletions cut 5 bases from V and 4 bases from J, with 17 bases between. The CDR3 loop reads CASSPSPGQGYGYTF. The DNA for the CDR3 is TGTGCCAGCAGCCCGAGCCCGGGACAAGGCTATGGCTACACCTTC.

This clonotype was seen more than once but under ten times. The chain is built from TRBV7-2 and TRBJ2-5; 7 bases fit TRBD2. Germline values: CDR1 SGHTA, CDR2 FQGNSA. Trimming took 5 bases from V and 4 from J; bases not matched to a gene: 13. This CDR3 has 16 amino acids. CDR3 bases: TGTGCCAGCAGCGCTCAAGCGGGGCGAAGGGGAGAGACCCAGTACTTC. Translating gives CASSAQAGRRGETQYF. The full variable domain, in which reference TRBV7-2 and TRBJ2-5 provide the parts outside the CDR3, is GAGVSQSPSNKVTEKGKDVELRCDPISGHTALYWYRQSLGQGLEFLIYFQGNSAPDKSGLPSDRFSAERTGGSVSTLTIQRTQQEDSAVYLCASSAQAGRRGETQYFGPGTRLLVL.

The rearrangement links TRBV3-1 to TRBJ1-2, with D possibly matching TRBD1 (5 bases). Germline V CDR1 and CDR2: LGHDT, YNNKEL (reference sequence). With 4 bases removed from V and 8 bases from J, the gap between germline ends came to 20 bases. This CDR3 spans 15 amino acids. CDR3 protein: CASSPAGGQVRGYTF. CDR3 coding DNA: TGTGCCAGCAGCCCAGCCGGGGGTCAGGTCCGGGGCTACACCTTC.

This rearrangement joins TRBV2 to TRBJ2-5; TRBD2 is a possible D gene (6 bases). Per the germline V gene, CDR1 is SNHLY and CDR2 is FYNNEI. V lost 3 bases and J lost 11, with 16 bases in between. The CDR3 is 13 residues long. The CDR3 DNA reads TGTGCCAGCAGTGAGGGCCTAGCGAAGGGACAGTACTTC. Translated: CASSEGLAKGQYF.